The clone carrying this T cell receptor beta chain was counted once. The antigen remains unidentified. This sample stems from a study of cytomegalovirus exposure and HLA in healthy donors. This table comes from immunoSEQ multiplex PCR, and its TCRdb copy is limited to in-frame clones, with some not included. The sample records 150,000 to 200,000 clones, roughly 82% being singletons. General study points: The majority of TCR sequences were rare, yet some public TCRs appeared in many donors. The tendency of first-cohort TCR clusters to co-occur in the 120 validation repertoires was the finding of a later analysis.

The specimen was PBMCs. This sequence was found in a woman aged 18-29 years in good health and CMV-seronegative.

This CDR3 is CASSLSGFANTGELFF. The CDR3 region has the DNA TGTGCCAGCAGCCTTAGCGGATTCGCGAACACCGGGGAGCTGTTTTTT. The rearrangement joins TRBV11-2 to TRBJ2-2; TRBD2 might be the D (6 bases). V was pared by 5 bases and J by 0 bases, with 13 bases between. Germline V gene sequence: CDR1 SGHAT, CDR2 FQNNGV. This CDR3 has 16 residues. Filled out from reference TRBV11-2 and TRBJ2-2, the complete variable domain reads EAGVAQSPRYKIIEKRQSVAFWCNPISGHATLYWYQQILGQGPKLLIQFQNNGVVDDSQLPKDRFSAERLKGVDSTLKIQPAKLEDSAVYLCASSLSGFANTGELFFGEGSRLTVL.